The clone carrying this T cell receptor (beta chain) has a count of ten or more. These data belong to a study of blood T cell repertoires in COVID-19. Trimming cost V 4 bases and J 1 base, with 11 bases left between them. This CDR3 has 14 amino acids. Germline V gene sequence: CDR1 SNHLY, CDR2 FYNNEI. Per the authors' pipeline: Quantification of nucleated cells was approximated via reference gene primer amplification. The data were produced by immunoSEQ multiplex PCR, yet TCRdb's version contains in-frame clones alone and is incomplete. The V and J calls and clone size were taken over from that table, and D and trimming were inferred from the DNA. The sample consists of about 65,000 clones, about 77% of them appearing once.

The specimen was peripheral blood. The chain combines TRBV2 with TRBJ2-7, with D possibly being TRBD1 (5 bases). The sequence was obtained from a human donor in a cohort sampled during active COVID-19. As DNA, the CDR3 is TGTGCCAGCAGTGGCAGGGTGCGGTCCTACGAGCAGTACTTC. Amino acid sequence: CASSGRVRSYEQYF.